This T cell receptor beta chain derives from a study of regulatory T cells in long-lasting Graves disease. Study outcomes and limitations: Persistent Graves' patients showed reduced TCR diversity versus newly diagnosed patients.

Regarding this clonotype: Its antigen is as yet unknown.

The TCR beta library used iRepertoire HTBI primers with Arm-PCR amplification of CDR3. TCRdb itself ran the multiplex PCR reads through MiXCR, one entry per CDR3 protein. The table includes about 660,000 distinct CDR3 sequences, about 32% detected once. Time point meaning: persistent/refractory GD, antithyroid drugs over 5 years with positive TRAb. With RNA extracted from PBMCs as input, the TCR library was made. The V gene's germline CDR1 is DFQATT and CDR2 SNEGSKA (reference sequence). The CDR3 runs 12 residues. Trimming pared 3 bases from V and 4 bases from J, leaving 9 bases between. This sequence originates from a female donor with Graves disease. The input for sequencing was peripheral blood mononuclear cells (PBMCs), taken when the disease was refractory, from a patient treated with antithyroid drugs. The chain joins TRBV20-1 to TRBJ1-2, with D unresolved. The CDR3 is CSASLPLYGYTF. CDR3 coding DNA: TGCAGTGCTAGTCTCCCCCTCTATGGCTACACCTTC.